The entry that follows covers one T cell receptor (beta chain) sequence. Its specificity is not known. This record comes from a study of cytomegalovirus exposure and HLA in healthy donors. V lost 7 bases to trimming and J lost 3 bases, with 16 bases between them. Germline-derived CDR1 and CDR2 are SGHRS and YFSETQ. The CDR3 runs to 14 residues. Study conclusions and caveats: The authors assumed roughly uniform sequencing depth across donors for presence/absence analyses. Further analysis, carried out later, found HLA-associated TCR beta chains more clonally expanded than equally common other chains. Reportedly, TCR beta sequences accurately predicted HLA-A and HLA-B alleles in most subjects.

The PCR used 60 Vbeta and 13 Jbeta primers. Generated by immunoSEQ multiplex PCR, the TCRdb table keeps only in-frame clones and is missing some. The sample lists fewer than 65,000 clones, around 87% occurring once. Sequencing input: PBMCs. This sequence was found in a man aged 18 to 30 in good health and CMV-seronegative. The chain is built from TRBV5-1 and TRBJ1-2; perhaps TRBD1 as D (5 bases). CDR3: CASAGAGSDYGYTF. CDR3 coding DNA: TGCGCCAGCGCCGGGGCGGGGAGCGACTATGGCTACACCTTC.